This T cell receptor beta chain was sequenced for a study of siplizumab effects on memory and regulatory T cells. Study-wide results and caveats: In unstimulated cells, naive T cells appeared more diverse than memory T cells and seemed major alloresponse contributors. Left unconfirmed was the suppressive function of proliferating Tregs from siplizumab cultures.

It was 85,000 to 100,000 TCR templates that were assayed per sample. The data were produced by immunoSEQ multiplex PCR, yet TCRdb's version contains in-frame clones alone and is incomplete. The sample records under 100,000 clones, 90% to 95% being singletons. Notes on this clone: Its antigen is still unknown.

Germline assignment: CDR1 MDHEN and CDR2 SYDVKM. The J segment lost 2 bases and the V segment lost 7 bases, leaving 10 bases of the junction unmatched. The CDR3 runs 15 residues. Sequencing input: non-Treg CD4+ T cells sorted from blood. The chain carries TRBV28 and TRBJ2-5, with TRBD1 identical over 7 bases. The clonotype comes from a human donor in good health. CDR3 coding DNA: TGTGCCAGCATCAACAGGGGCGGTGTACAAGAGACCCAGTACTTC. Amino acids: CASINRGGVQETQYF.